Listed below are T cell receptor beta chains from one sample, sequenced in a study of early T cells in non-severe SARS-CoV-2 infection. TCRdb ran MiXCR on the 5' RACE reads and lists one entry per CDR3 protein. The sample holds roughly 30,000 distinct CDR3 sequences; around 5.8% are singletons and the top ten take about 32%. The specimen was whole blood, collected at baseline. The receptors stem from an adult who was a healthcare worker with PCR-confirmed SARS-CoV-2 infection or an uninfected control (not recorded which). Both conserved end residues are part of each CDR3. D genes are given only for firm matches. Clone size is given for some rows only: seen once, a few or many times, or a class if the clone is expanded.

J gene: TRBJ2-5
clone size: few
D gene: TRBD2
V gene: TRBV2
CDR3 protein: CASSPYGTIQETQYF
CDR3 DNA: TGTGCCAGCAGTCCTTATGGGACTATCCAAGAGACCCAGTACTTC

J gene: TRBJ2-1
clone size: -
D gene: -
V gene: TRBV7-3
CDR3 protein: CASSLREDSEQFF
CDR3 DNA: TGTGCCAGCAGCTTACGGGAAGACTCTGAGCAGTTCTTC

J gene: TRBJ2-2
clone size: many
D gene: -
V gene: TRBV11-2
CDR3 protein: CASSSVDRRVTGELFF
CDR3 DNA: TGTGCCAGCAGCTCAGTAGACAGGAGGGTCACCGGGGAGCTGTTTTTT

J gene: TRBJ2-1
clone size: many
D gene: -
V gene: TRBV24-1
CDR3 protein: CATSDLREGGTYNEQFF
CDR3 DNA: TGTGCCACCAGTGATTTGAGGGAAGGGGGAACCTACAATGAGCAGTTCTTC

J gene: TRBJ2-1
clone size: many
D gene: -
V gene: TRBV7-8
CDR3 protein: CASSPATGSANEQFF
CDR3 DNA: TGTGCCAGCAGCCCAGCAACGGGGAGCGCGAATGAGCAGTTCTTC

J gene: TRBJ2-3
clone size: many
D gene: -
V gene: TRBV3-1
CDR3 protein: CASSQLGQRITDTQYF
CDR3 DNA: TGTGCCAGCAGCCAATTAGGACAGAGGATCACAGATACGCAGTATTTT

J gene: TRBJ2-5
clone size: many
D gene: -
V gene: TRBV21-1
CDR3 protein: CASCSGGLKTQYF
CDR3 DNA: TGTGCCAGCTGCTCGGGGGGGTTAAAGACCCAGTACTTC

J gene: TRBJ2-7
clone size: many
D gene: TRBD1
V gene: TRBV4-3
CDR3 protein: CASRKGQERSGEQYF
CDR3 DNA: TGCGCCAGCAGAAAGGGACAGGAAAGGTCGGGTGAGCAGTACTTC

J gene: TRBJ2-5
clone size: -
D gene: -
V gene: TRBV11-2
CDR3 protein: CASSYLGETQYF
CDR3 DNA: TGTGCCAGCAGCTATCTGGGGGAGACCCAGTACTTC

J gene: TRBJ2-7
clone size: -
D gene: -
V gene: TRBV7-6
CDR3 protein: CASSFRPGVSYEQYF
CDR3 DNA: TGTGCCAGCAGCTTCCGGCCGGGCGTCTCCTACGAGCAGTACTTC

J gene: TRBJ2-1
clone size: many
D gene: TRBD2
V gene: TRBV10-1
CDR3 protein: CANSASGATYNEQFF
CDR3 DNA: TGCGCCAACTCGGCTAGCGGGGCGACCTACAATGAGCAGTTCTTC

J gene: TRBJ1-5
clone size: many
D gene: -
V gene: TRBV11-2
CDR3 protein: CASSLDSNQPQHF
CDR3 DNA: TGTGCCAGCAGCTTAGACAGCAATCAGCCCCAGCATTTT

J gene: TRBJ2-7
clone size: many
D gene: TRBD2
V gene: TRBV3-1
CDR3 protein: CASSFVAGGRSYEQYF
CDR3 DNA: TGTGCCAGCAGCTTCGTCGCGGGAGGGCGCTCCTACGAGCAGTACTTC

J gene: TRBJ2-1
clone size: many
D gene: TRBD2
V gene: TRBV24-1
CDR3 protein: CATSEASGRSYNEQFF
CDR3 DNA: TGTGCCACCAGTGAAGCTAGCGGGAGGTCCTACAATGAGCAGTTCTTC

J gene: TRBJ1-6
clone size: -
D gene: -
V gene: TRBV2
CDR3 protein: CASIDTGSPLHF
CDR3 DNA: TGTGCCAGCATCGATACAGGTTCACCCCTCCACTTT

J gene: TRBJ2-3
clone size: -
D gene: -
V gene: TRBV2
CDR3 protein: CASSESTTDTQYF
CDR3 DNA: TGTGCCAGCAGTGAGAGTACAACAGATACGCAGTATTTT

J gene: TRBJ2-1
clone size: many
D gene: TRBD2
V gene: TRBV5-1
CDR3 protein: CASSLVVLAVEEQFF
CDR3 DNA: TGCGCCAGCAGCTTGGTCGTACTAGCGGTTGAGGAGCAGTTCTTC

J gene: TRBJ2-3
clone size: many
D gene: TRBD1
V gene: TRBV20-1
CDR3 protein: CSAADRGSSTDTQYF
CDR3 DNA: TGCAGTGCGGCGGACAGGGGTTCTAGCACAGATACGCAGTATTTT

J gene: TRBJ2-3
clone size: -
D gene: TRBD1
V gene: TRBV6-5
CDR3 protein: CASRRTGEDTQYF
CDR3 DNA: TGTGCCAGCAGACGGACAGGGGAAGATACGCAGTATTTT

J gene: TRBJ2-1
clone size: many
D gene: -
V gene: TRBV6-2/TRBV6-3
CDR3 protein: CASSYSGAVNEQFF
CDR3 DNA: TGTGCCAGCAGTTACTCAGGGGCGGTCAATGAGCAGTTCTTC

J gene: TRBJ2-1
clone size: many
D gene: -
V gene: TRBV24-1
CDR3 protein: CATSDSGKDSRSYNEQFF
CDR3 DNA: TGTGCCACCAGTGACTCTGGTAAGGACTCCCGCTCCTACAATGAGCAGTTCTTC

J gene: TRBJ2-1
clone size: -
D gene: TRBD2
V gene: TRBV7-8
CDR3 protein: CASSLRASGNSYNEQFF
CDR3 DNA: TGTGCCAGCAGCTTAAGGGCTAGCGGGAACTCCTACAATGAGCAGTTCTTC

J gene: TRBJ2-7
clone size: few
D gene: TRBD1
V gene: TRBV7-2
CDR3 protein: CASSRRQGASYEQYF
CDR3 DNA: TGTGCCAGCAGCCGCCGCCAGGGGGCTTCCTACGAGCAGTACTTC

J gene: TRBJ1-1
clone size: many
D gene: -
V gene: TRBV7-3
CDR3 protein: CASSLRGDTEAFF
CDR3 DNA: TGTGCCAGCAGCTTACGAGGGGACACTGAAGCTTTCTTT

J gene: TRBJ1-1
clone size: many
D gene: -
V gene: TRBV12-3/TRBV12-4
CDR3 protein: CASTRGNSREAFF
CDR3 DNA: TGTGCCAGCACCCGGGGGAACAGCCGTGAAGCTTTCTTT

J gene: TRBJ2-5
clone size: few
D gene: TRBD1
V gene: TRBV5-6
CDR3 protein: CASSLEGTGEETQYF
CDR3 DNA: TGTGCCAGCAGCTTGGAAGGGACAGGGGAAGAGACCCAGTACTTC

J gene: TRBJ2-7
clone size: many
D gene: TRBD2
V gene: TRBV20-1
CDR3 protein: CSASRTSGALGEQYF
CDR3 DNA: TGCAGTGCTTCGAGGACTAGCGGGGCCCTAGGGGAGCAGTACTTC

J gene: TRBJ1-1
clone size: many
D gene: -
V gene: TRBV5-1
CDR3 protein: CASSLGVWGDSEIMNTEAFF
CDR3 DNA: TGCGCCAGCAGCTTGGGGGTTTGGGGTGACAGCGAAATCATGAACACTGAAGCTTTCTTT

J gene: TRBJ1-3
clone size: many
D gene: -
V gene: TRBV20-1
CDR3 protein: CSASLARTSGNTIYF
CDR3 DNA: TGCAGTGCTAGCCTAGCCCGGACATCAGGAAACACCATATATTTT

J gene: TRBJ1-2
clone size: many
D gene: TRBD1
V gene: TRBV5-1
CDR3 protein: CASSFGQDSGYTF
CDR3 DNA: TGCGCCAGCAGCTTCGGACAGGATTCTGGCTACACCTTC

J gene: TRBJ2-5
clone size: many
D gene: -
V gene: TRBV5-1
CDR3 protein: CASSLGTKETQYF
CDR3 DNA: TGCGCCAGCAGCTTGGGGACCAAAGAGACCCAGTACTTC

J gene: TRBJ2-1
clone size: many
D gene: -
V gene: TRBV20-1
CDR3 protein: CSARAAENSYNEQFF
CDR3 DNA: TGCAGTGCTAGGGCGGCGGAGAACTCCTACAATGAGCAGTTCTTC

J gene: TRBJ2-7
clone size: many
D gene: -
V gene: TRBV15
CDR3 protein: CATSRGHRGLMYEQYF
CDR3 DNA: TGTGCCACCAGCAGAGGCCATCGGGGGCTCATGTACGAGCAGTACTTC

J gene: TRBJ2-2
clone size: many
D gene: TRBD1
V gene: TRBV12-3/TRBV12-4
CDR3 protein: CASSRPGQGTRGELFF
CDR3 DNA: TGTGCCAGCAGTCGACCGGGACAGGGGACCCGCGGGGAGCTGTTTTTT

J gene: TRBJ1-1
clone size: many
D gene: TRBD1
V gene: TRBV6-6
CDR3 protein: CASSTDRGLGGTEAFF
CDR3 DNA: TGTGCCAGCAGTACGGACAGGGGGCTAGGGGGCACTGAAGCTTTCTTT

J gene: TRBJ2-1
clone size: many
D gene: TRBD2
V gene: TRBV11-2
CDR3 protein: CASSLYAGDEQFF
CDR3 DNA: TGTGCCAGCAGCCTCTACGCGGGAGATGAGCAGTTCTTC

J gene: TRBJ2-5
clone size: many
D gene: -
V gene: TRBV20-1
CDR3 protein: CSARDVLQETQYF
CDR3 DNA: TGCAGTGCTAGAGATGTCCTCCAAGAGACCCAGTACTTC

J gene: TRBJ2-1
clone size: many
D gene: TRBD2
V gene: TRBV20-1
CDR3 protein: CSANSGTRGNEQFF
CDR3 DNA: TGCAGTGCCAACTCCGGGACTAGGGGCAATGAGCAGTTCTTC

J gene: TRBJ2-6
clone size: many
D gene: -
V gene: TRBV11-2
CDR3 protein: CASSFSGANVLTF
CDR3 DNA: TGTGCCAGCAGCTTTTCTGGGGCCAACGTCCTGACTTTC

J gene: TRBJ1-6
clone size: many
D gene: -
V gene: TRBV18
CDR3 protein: CASSILEGGNSPLHF
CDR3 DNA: TGTGCCAGCTCCATCTTAGAGGGTGGGAATTCACCCCTCCACTTT

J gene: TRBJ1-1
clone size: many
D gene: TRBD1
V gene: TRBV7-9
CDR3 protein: CASSLISGQISSWNTEAFF
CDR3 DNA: TGTGCCAGCAGCTTAATATCGGGACAGATCTCATCCTGGAACACTGAAGCTTTCTTT

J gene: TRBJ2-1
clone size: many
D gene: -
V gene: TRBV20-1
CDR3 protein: CSARFPGRDNEQFF
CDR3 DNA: TGCAGTGCTAGATTCCCTGGGAGAGACAATGAGCAGTTCTTC

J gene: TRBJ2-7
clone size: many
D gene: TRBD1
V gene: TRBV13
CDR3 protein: CASSLRDSSYEQYF
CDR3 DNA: TGTGCCAGCAGCTTAAGGGACAGCTCCTACGAGCAGTACTTC

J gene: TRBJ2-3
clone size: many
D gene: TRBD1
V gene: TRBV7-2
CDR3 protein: CASSSPGQPKGGTQYF
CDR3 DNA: TGTGCCAGCAGTTCACCGGGACAGCCAAAAGGTGGCACGCAGTATTTT

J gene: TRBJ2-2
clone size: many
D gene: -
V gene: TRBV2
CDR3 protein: CASTLDYTGELFF
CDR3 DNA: TGTGCCAGCACCCTAGACTACACCGGGGAGCTGTTTTTT

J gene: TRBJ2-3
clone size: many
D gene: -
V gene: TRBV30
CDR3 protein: CACEKADTQYF
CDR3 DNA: TGTGCCTGTGAGAAGGCAGATACGCAGTATTTT

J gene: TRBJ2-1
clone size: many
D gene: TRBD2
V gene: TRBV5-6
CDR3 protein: CASSLGLAGVLGNEQFF
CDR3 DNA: TGTGCCAGCAGCTTGGGGCTAGCGGGAGTTCTCGGGAATGAGCAGTTCTTC

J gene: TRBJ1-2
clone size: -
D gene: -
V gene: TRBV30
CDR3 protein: CAWSESDYGYTF
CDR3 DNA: TGTGCCTGGAGTGAATCCGACTATGGCTACACCTTC

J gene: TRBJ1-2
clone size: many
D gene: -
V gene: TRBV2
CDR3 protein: CASSQYQGQEGYTF
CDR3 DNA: TGTGCCAGCAGTCAGTACCAGGGGCAGGAAGGCTACACCTTC

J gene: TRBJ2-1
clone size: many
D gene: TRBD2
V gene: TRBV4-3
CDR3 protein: CASSPGLGPYNEQFF
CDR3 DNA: TGCGCCAGCAGCCCCGGACTAGGACCCTACAATGAGCAGTTCTTC

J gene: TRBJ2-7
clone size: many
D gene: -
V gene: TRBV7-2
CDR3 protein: CASSSRRGYEQYF
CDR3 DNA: TGTGCCAGCAGCTCTCGACGGGGATACGAGCAGTACTTC

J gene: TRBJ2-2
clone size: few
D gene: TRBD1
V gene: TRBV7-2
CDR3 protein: CASSLGTGIPTGELFF
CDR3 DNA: TGTGCCAGCAGCTTAGGGACAGGCATTCCCACCGGGGAGCTGTTTTTT

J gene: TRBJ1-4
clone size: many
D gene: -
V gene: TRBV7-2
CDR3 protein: CASSLTGLKTGTNEKLFF
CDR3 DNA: TGTGCCAGCAGCCTTACAGGCCTTAAAACCGGGACTAATGAAAAACTGTTTTTT

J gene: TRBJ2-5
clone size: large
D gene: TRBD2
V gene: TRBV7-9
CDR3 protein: CASSLGSAGLGAETQYF
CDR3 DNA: TGTGCCAGCAGCTTAGGGTCTGCGGGACTAGGGGCAGAGACCCAGTACTTC

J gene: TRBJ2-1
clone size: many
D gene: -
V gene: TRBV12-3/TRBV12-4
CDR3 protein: CASTKADNEQFF
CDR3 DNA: TGTGCCAGCACCAAAGCGGACAATGAGCAGTTCTTC

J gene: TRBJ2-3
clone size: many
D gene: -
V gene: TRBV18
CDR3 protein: CASSPLGDTQYF
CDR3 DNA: TGTGCCAGCTCACCCCTAGGGGATACGCAGTATTTT

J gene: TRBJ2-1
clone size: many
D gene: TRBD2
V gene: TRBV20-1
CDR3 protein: CSASLASGRVGNEQFF
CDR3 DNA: TGCAGTGCTAGTTTAGCTAGCGGGAGAGTGGGCAATGAGCAGTTCTTC

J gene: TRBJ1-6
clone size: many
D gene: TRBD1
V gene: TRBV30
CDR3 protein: CAWTDRLNSPLHF
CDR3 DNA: TGTGCCTGGACGGACAGGCTTAATTCACCCCTCCACTTT

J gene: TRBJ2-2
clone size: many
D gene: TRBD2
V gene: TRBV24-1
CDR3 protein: CATSSSGIESGELFF
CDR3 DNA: TGTGCCACCAGTTCTAGCGGGATCGAGAGCGGGGAGCTGTTTTTT